This T cell receptor (beta chain) was found in a study of T cell responses to AZD1222 COVID-19 vaccine. Study outcomes and limitations: Seropositivity was recorded at baseline in only a handful of AZD1222 recipients. Spike-specific TCR depth and breadth grew after two AZD1222 doses.

The CDR3 spans 13 residues. V lost 7 bases and J lost 7; bases outside the gene matches: 9. Sequencing was performed with immunoSEQ multiplex PCR; in TCRdb, only in-frame clones are kept and a portion is missing. The top ten clones hold 1.5% to 2% of a sample with 130,000 to 150,000 clones, 92% of them seen once. As to this clone: Its target is unknown.

The specimen was peripheral blood, collected on day 0 of AZD1222 vaccination. This TCR derives from an adult in good health. The rearrangement joins TRBV12-3 or TRBV12-4 to TRBJ2-7, with 8 bases that match TRBD1. The CDR3 nucleotides are TGTGCCAGCACCTGGACAGGGCCGGCTGAGCAGTACTTC. It encodes CASTWTGPAEQYF.